This T cell receptor beta chain stems from a study of CD8 T cells in ankylosing spondylitis. Via MiXCR, TCRdb re-called the 5' RACE reads, giving one row per CDR3 protein. The data contain tens of thousands of distinct CDR3 sequences, 6.2% of them singletons. V dropped 4 bases and J dropped 9 bases, with 22 bases sitting between them. Germline assignment: CDR1 LGHDT and CDR2 YNNKEL (reference sequence). The CDR3 contains 16 residues. Findings of the study overall: Earlier reports found some motif variants in synovial fluid and blood in reactive arthritis. Within ankylosing spondylitis blood, a TCR beta motif made up of several highly homologous variants appeared to be characteristic.

At least ten counts were recorded for this clonotype. The antigen is not known. This clonotype was sampled from a male donor with ankylosing spondylitis. This chain uses TRBV3-1 with TRBJ2-1; tentatively, D is TRBD2 (6 bases). Sequencing was done on a sample of synovial fluid, either unsorted or a sorted T cell fraction (not recorded which). The CDR3 region has the DNA TGTGCCAGCAGCCGTATAGCGGCTCTGGGCGTCAGTGAGCAGTTCTTC. Amino acid sequence: CASSRIAALGVSEQFF.